What follows are 18 T cell receptor beta chains derived from one specimen sequenced in a study of T cell repertoires in cytomegalovirus infection. Their specific antigens are unknown. TCRdb reanalysed the reads using MiXCR and keeps one entry per CDR3 protein. The sample has approximately 1,000,000 distinct CDR3 sequences, roughly a third seen once. The specimen was cultured CD8+ T cells from PBMCs, collected from culture after CMV antigen stimulation. The receptors derive from a human donor in good health (CMV status not recorded). Some clones in this sample may be carry-over from other donors' samples.

V gene TRBV6-5 combines with J gene TRBJ2-7; weak D call: TRBD1 (6 bases). Deletions cut 0 bases from V and 4 bases from J, with 13 bases between. The germline V gene encodes CDR1 MNHEY and CDR2 SVGAGI. The CDR3 runs 15 residues. The CDR3 sequence is CASSYSSSRGYEQYF. The CDR3 DNA reads as TGTGCCAGCAGTTACTCCTCTTCAAGGGGGTACGAGCAGTACTTC.

This clonotype was seen repeatedly, ten times or more. V usage is TRBV6-1 and J usage is TRBJ2-2, with D hard to call. The CDR3 is 15 residues long. Germline V gene data show CDR1 as MNHNS and CDR2 as SASEGT. V was cut by 5 bases and J by 1 base, with 11 bases left in between. The DNA of the CDR3 is TGTGCCAGCAGTACGATGGGCTTGAACACCGGGGAGCTGTTTTTT. Protein sequence: CASSTMGLNTGELFF.

The chain links TRBV7-6 to TRBJ2-7; 15 positions match TRBD2. Germline CDR1 is SGHVS and CDR2 is FNYEAQ. This CDR3 has 19 residues. V was pared by 4 bases and J by 2 bases, with 12 bases of the junction left unmatched. The CDR3 region has the DNA TGTGCCAGCAGCTACCGGACTAGCGGGGGGGCAGATCTCCCCTACGAGCAGTACTTC. This sequence encodes CASSYRTSGGADLPYEQYF.

The chain combines TRBV6-5 with TRBJ1-6; 9 positions agree with TRBD1. Germline CDR1 is MNHEY and CDR2 is SVGAGI. The CDR3 totals 16 residues. Trimming at V came to 6 bases and at J to 10 bases, leaving 13 bases not matched to a gene. CDR3 sequence (DNA): TGTGCCAGCAGCAATTCGAAGGGACAGGGACTATCACCCCTCCACTTT. This translates into CASSNSKGQGLSPLHF.

This clonotype was counted between two and nine times. The chain has TRBV4-3 and TRBJ2-4; D is perhaps TRBD2 (5 bases). The germline V gene encodes CDR1 LGHNA and CDR2 YSLEER. This CDR3 is 16 amino acids long. V lost 2 bases and J 0 bases, leaving 11 bases between the germline ends. CDR3 in amino acids: CASSQSGMGAKNIQYF. CDR3 DNA: TGCGCCAGCAGCCAATCCGGGATGGGAGCCAAAAACATTCAGTACTTC.

This clonotype has just one count. The genes are TRBV15 and TRBJ2-7; TRBD2 might be the D (5 bases). CDR3 length equals 14 residues. Germline CDR1 reads LNHNV; CDR2 reads YYDKDF (reference sequence). Trimming pared 3 bases from V and 4 bases from J, leaving 13 bases between. CDR3 coding DNA: TGTGCCACCAGCAGTTTCGAGGGTCCTTACGAGCAGTACTTC. Translated: CATSSFEGPYEQYF.

This clonotype has a handful of counts. The chain joins TRBV7-9 to TRBJ2-7; unclear D gene. Looked up from germline, CDR1 is SEHNR and CDR2 is FQNEAQ (reference sequence). The CDR3 sequence is 14 residues long. V was trimmed by 1 base and J by 0 bases, leaving 7 bases between them. The CDR3 sequence: CASSLEVTSYEQYF. The CDR3 coding sequence is TGTGCCAGCAGCTTAGAAGTAACCTCCTACGAGCAGTACTTC.

On this clonotype itself: This may come from a read error, since a much larger clone is one base off. The rearrangement links TRBV7-6 to TRBJ1-6; D is unclear. The CDR3 covers 15 residues. Looked up from germline, CDR1 is SGHVS and CDR2 is FNYEAQ. The V and J ends lost 5 bases and 11 bases respectively, with 19 bases between them. Here the CDR3 DNA reads TGTGCCAGCAGCCCCCTCGGGGTTGTAGGCCCACCCCTCCACTTT. Translated, it gives CASSPLGVVGPPLHF.

The chain has TRBV19 and TRBJ1-1; 9 positions agree with TRBD1. This CDR3 contains 15 residues. Germline trimming cut 4 bases from V and 3 bases from J; bases unmatched to any gene: 6. CDR1 is LNHDA and CDR2 is SQIVND in the germline V gene (reference sequence). The CDR3 DNA sequence: TGTGCCAGTAGTACCTCGGGACAGGGTTACACTGAAGCTTTCTTT. As protein: CASSTSGQGYTEAFF.

This clonotype was recorded at least ten times. CDR3 region: CASSVTGAKNIQYF. The CDR3 DNA follows: TGTGCCAGCAGCGTAACAGGGGCCAAAAACATTCAGTACTTC. The chain couples TRBV5-6 to TRBJ2-4; perhaps TRBD1 as D (6 bases). Germline V gene lookup returns CDR1 SGHDT and CDR2 YYEEEE. CDR3 length: 14 residues. The V and J ends lost 4 bases and 1 base respectively, with 9 bases between them.

V is TRBV6-5 and J is TRBJ1-5, with 8 bases matching TRBD1. The CDR3 is 15 residues long. V gave up 5 bases and J gave up 3 bases; unmatched junction bases: 6. Germline V gene lookup returns CDR1 MNHEY and CDR2 SVGAGI. This chain's CDR3 is CASSRTDRVNQPQHF. In DNA form, the CDR3 reads TGTGCCAGCAGTCGAACGGACAGGGTCAATCAGCCCCAGCATTTT.

This clonotype has at least ten counts. The chain is built from TRBV7-3 and TRBJ2-5, with 10 bases fitting TRBD2. V gave up 5 bases and J gave up 4 bases; unmatched junction bases: 10. The CDR3 has 16 amino acids. Per germline, CDR1 SGHTA and CDR2 FQGTGA. CDR3 nucleotide sequence: TGTGCCAGCAGCCCCCAGAGGGCTAGCGGGGGAGAGACCCAGTACTTC. This sequence encodes CASSPQRASGGETQYF.

This clonotype has a handful of counts. The chain uses TRBV6-6 and TRBJ2-1; 9 bases are shared with TRBD2. The CDR3 contains 16 residues. V was clipped by 0 bases and J by 8 bases; unmatched bases: 8. Germline V gene data show CDR1 as MNHNY and CDR2 as SVGAGI (reference sequence). CDR3 coding DNA: TGTGCCAGCAGTTACTCGATCTCGCGGGGGGGGGATGAGCAGTTCTTC. Translated, it gives CASSYSISRGGDEQFF.

This sequence joins TRBV6-5 and TRBJ1-4; 8 positions match TRBD1. The CDR3 has 16 residues. Germline V lookup: CDR1 MNHEY, CDR2 SVGAGI. V gave up 3 bases and J gave up 2 bases; unmatched junction bases: 5. CDR3 nucleotides: TGTGCCAGCAGTTATGACAGGGGTGTTACTAATGAAAAACTGTTTTTT. Translating it yields CASSYDRGVTNEKLFF.

The chain uses TRBV4-2 and TRBJ2-1, with 11 bases aligning to TRBD2. The CDR3 contains 16 residues. Germline CDR1 reads LGHNA; CDR2 reads YNFKEQ. V dropped 0 bases and J dropped 7; count of bases not matched to a gene: 5. The CDR3 reads CASSQELAGGRNEQFF. Written as DNA, the CDR3 is TGTGCCAGCAGCCAAGAGTTAGCGGGGGGGCGGAATGAGCAGTTCTTC.

The chain is built from TRBV20-1 and TRBJ2-3; 8 bases map to TRBD2. CDR1 is DFQATT and CDR2 is SNEGSKA in the germline V gene (reference sequence). CDR3 length equals 13 residues. V lost 7 bases to trimming and J lost 0 bases; unmatched junction nucleotides: 3. The DNA for the CDR3 is TGCAGTGATGTAGCGGGGAGCACAGATACGCAGTATTTT. Translating gives CSDVAGSTDTQYF.

This clonotype was observed a handful of times. This chain joins TRBV4-2 and TRBJ2-5, with TRBD2 identical over 7 bases. The V gene end was trimmed by 1 base and the J gene end by 4 bases; junction bases not matched to a gene: 9. Germline V gene lookup returns CDR1 LGHNA and CDR2 YNFKEQ. This CDR3 is built from 16 residues. DNA for the CDR3: TGTGCCAGCAGCCAAGTGGCCGCGGGGGAGGGAGAGACCCAGTACTTC. Protein product: CASSQVAAGEGETQYF.

The chain employs TRBV7-2 and TRBJ2-7; D uncertain. The CDR3 contains 14 residues. Germline V gives CDR1 SGHTA, CDR2 FQGNSA. V was shortened by 5 bases and J by 0 bases, with 11 bases between the two germline ends. The chain's CDR3 is CASSLPGSSYEQYV. CDR3 nucleotides: TGTGCCAGCAGCCTACCAGGCAGCTCCTACGAGCAGTACGTC.